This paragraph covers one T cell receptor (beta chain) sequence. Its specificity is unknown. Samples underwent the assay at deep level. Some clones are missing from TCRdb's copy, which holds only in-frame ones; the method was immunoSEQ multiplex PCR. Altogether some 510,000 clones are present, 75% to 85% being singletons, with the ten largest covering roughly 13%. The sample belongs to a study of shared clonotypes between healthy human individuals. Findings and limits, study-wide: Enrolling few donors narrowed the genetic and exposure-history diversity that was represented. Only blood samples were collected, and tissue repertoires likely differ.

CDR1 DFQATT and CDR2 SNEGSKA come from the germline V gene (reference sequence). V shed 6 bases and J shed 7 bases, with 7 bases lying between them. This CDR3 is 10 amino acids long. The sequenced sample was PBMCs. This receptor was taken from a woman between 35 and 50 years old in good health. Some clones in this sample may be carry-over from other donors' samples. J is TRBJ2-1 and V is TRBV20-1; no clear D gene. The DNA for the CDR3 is TGCAGTGCGGAAAAGAATGAGCAGTTCTTC. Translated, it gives CSAEKNEQFF.